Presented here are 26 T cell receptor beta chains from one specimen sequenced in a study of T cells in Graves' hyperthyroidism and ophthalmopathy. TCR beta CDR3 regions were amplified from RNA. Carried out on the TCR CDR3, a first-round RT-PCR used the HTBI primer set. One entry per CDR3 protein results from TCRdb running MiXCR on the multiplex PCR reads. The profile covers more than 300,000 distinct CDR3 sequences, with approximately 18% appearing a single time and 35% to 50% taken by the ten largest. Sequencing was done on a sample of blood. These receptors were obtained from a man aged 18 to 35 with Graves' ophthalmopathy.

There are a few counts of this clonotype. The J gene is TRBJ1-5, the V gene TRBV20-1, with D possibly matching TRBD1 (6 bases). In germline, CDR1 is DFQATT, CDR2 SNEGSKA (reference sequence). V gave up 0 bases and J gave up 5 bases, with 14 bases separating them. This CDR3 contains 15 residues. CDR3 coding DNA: TGCAGTGCTAGAGATCGGGGGACATCGGATCAGCCCCAGCATTTT. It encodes CSARDRGTSDQPQHF.

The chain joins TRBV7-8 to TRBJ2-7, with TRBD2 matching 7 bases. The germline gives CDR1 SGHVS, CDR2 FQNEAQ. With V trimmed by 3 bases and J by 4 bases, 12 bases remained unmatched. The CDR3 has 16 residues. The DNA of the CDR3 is TGTGCCAGCAGCTTCGGTCTCTTTGCGGGAGATTACGAGCAGTACTTC. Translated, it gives CASSFGLFAGDYEQYF.

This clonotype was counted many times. CDR3: CASSYERGSYGYTF. The DNA for the CDR3 is TGTGCCAGCAGTTACGAACGGGGTAGCTATGGCTACACCTTC. The chain recombines TRBV6-1 with TRBJ1-2; no reliable D call. V dropped 5 bases and J dropped 4 bases, with 14 bases sitting between them. The CDR3 is made up of 14 amino acids. Germline CDR1 reads MNHNS; CDR2 reads SASEGT.

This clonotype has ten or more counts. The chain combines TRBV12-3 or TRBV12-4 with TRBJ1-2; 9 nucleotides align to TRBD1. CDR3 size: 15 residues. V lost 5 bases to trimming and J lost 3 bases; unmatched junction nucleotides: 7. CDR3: CASSARDREYYGYTF. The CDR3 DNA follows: TGTGCCAGCAGTGCCCGGGACAGGGAATACTATGGCTACACCTTC.

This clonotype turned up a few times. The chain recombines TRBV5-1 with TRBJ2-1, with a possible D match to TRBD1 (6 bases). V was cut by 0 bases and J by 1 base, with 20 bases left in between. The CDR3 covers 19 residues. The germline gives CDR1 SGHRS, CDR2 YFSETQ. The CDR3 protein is CASSLALSMDSLSYNEQFF. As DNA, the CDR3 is TGCGCCAGCAGCTTGGCCCTTTCTATGGACAGTCTTTCCTACAATGAGCAGTTCTTC.

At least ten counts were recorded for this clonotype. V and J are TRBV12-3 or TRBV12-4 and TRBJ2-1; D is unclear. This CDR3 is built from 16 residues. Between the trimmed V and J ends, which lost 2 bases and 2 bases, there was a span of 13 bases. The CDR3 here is CASSLLGDSPYNEQFF. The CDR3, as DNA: TGTGCCAGCAGTTTACTTGGGGATTCCCCCTACAATGAGCAGTTCTTC.

In DNA, the CDR3 is TGTGCCAGCTCATCGCTCTCTAGCGGGGGGGCGACAGATACGCAGTATTTT. This translates into CASSSLSSGGATDTQYF. The V call is TRBV18, the J call TRBJ2-3, with 12 nucleotides matching TRBD2. Trimming at V came to 5 bases and at J to 3 bases, leaving 9 bases not matched to a gene. CDR1 is KGHSH, CDR2 LQKENI, per germline. The CDR3 runs to 17 residues. Looking up the rest from reference TRBV18 and TRBJ2-3 gives the full variable domain: NAGVMQNPRHLVRRRGQEARLRCSPMKGHSHVYWYRQLPEEGLKFMVYLQKENIIDESGMPKERFSAEFPKEGPSILRIQQVVRGDSAAYFCASSSLSSGGATDTQYFGPGTRLTVL.

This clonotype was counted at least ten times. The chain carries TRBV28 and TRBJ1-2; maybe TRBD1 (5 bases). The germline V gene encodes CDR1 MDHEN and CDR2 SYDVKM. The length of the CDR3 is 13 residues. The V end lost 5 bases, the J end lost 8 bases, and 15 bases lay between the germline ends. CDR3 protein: CASSLGSREGYTF. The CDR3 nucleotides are TGTGCCAGCAGTCTAGGGTCCAGGGAGGGCTACACCTTC.

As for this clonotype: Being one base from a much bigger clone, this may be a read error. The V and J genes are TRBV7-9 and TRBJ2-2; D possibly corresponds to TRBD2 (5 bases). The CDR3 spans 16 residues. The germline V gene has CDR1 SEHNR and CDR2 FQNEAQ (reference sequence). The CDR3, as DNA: TGTGCCAGCATCAACACCGCGGCGGCGCGCACCGGGGAGCTGCTTTTT. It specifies CASINTAAARTGELLF.

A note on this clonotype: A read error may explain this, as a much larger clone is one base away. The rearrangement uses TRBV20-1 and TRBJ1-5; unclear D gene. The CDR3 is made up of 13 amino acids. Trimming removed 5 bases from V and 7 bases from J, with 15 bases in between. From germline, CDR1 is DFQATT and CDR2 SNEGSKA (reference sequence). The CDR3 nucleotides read TGCAGTGCTCACCCGCCCGACGGCCAGCCCCAGCATTTT. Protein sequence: CSAHPPDGQPQHF.

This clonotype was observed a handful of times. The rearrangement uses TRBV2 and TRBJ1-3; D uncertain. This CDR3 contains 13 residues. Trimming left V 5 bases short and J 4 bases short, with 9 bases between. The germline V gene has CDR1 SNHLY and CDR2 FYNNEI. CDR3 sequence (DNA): TGTGCCAGCAGTCCGGCCCTCGGAAACACCATATATTTT. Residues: CASSPALGNTIYF.

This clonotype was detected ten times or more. The CDR3 is CSASIGGMTYEQYF. For the CDR3, the DNA is TGCAGTGCTAGTATCGGGGGTATGACCTACGAGCAGTACTTC. This chain uses TRBV20-1 with TRBJ2-7, with a tentative D call TRBD2 (6 bases). This CDR3 comprises 14 residues. In germline, CDR1 is DFQATT, CDR2 SNEGSKA (reference sequence). V was cut by 3 bases and J by 2 bases, with 14 bases left in between.

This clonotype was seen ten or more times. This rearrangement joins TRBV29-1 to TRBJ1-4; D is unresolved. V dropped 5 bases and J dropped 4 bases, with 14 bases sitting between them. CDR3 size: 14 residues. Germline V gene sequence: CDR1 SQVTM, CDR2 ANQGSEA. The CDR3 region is CSVSSRMSNEKLFF. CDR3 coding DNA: TGCAGCGTTTCGTCACGGATGAGTAATGAAAAACTGTTTTTT.

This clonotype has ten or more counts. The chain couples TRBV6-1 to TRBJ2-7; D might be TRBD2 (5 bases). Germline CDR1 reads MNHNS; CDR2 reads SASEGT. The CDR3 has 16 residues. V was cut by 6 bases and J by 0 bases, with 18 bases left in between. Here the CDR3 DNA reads TGTGCCAGCAGGGAGACATTGGGAGTCTACTCCTACGAGCAGTACTTC. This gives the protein CASRETLGVYSYEQYF.

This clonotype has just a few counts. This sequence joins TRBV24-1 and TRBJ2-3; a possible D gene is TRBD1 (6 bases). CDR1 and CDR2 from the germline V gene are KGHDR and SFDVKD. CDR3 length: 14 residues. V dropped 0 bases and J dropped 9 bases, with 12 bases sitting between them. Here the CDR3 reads CATSDLPQGITQYF. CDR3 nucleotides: TGTGCCACCAGTGATTTGCCCCAGGGGATAACGCAGTATTTT.

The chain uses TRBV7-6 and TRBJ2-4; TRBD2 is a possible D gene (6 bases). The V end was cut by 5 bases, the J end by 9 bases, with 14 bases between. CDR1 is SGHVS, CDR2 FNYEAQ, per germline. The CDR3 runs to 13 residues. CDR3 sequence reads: CASSRSQEGIQYF. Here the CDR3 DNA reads TGTGCCAGCAGCCGCTCCCAGGAGGGCATTCAGTACTTC.

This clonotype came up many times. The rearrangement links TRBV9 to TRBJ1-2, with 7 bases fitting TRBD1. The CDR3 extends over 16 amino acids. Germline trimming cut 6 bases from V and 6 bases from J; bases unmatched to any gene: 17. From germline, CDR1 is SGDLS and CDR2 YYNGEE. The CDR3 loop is CASTLSSGTDLDGYTF. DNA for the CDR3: TGTGCCAGCACCCTCTCCTCCGGGACAGACCTTGATGGCTACACCTTC. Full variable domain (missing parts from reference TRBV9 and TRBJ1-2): DSGVTQTPKHLITATGQRVTLRCSPRSGDLSVYWYQQSLDQGLQFLIQYYNGEERAKGNILERFSAQQFPDLHSELNLSSLELGDSALYFCASTLSSGTDLDGYTFGSGTRLTVV.

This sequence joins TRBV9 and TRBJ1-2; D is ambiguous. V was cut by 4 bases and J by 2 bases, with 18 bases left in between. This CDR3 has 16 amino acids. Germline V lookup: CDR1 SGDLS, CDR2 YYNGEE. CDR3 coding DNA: TGTGCCAGCAGCCCCCGACTTGCACCGCTGAACTATGGCTACACCTTC. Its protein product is CASSPRLAPLNYGYTF.

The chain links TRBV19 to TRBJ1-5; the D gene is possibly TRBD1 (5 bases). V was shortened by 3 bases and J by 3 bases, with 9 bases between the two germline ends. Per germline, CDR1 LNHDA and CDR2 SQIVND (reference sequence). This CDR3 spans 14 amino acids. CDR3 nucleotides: TGTGCCAGTAGTATGGGGGGGTACAATCAGCCCCAGCATTTT. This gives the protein CASSMGGYNQPQHF.

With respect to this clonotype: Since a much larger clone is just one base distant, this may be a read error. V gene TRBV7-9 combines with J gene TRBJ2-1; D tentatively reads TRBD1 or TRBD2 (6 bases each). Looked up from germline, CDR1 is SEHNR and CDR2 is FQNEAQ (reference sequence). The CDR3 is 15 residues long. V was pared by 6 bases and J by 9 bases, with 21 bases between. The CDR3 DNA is TGTGCCAGCAGTTCCAAGCCAGGGGCGCGGGGTGAGCAGTTCTTC. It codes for CASSSKPGARGEQFF.

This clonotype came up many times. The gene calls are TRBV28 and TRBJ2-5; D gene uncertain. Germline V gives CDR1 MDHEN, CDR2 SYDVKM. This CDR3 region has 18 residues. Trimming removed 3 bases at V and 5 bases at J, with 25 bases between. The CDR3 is CASSLKSPRTGRRETQYF. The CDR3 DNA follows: TGTGCCAGCAGTTTGAAGAGCCCTCGAACTGGAAGGCGGGAGACCCAGTACTTC.

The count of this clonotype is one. Here the CDR3 DNA reads TGTGCCAGCAGTGAACTTCCTCGGTTGGCCACGAGCTATGGCTACACCTTC. Its translation is CASSELPRLATSYGYTF. The rearrangement links TRBV2 to TRBJ1-2; no reliable D call. Germline-derived CDR1 and CDR2 are SNHLY and FYNNEI. This CDR3 has 17 residues. Trimming took off 2 bases at V and 4 bases at J, with 20 bases between the two ends.

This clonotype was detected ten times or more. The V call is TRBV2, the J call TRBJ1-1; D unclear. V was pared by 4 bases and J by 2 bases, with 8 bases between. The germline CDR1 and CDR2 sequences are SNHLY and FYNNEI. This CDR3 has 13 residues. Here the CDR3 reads CASSADINTEAFF. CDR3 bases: TGTGCCAGCAGTGCAGACATCAACACTGAAGCTTTCTTT.

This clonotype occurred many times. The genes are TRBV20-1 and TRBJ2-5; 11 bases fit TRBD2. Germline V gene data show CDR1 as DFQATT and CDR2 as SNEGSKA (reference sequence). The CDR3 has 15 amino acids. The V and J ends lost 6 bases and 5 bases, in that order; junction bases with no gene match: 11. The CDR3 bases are TGCAGTGCCCGACTAGCGGGGCAGGGCGAGGAGACCCAGTACTTC. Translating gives CSARLAGQGEETQYF.

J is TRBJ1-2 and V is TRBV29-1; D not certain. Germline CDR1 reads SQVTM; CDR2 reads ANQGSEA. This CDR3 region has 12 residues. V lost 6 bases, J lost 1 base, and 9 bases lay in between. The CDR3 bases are TGCAGCGTGTTCGGGAGTAACTATGGCTACACCTTC. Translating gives CSVFGSNYGYTF.

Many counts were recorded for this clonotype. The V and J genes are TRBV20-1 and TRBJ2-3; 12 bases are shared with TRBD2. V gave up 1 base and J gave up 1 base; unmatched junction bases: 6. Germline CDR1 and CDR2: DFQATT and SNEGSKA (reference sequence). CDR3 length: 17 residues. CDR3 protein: CSARGLAGGPGTDTQYF. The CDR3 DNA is TGCAGTGCTAGAGGGCTAGCGGGGGGGCCAGGCACAGATACGCAGTATTTT.